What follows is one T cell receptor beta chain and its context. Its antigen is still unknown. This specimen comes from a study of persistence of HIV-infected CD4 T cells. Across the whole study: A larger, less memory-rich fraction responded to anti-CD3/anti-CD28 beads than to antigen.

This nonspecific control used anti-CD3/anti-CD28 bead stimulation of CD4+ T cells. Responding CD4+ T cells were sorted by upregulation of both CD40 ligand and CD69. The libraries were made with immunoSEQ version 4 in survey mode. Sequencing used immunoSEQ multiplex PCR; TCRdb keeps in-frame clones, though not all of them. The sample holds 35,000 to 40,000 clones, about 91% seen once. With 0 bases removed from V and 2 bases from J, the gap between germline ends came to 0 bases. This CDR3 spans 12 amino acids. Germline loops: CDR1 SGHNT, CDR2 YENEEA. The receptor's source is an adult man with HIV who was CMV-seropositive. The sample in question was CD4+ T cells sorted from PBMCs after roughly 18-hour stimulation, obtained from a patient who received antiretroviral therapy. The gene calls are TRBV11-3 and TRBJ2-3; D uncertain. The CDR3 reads CASSLDTDTQYF. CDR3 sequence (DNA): TGTGCCAGCAGCTTAGACACAGATACGCAGTATTTT.